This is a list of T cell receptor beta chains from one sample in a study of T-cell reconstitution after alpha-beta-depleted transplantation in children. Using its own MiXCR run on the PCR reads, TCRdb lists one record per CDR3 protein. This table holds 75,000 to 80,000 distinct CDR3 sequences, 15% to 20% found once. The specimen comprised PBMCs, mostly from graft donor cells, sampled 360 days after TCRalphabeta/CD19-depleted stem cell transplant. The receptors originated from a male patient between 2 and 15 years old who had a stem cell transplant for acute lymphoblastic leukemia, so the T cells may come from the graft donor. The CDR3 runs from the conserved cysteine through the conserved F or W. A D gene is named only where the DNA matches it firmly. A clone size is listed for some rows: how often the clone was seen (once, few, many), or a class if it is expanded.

CDR3: CASSLVTGGYYEQYF; DNA: TGCGCCAGCAGCTTGGTGACAGGGGGGTACTACGAGCAGTACTTC; D: TRBD1; V: TRBV5-1; size: few; J: TRBJ2-7
CDR3: CASSQAGPISNNEQFF; DNA: TGCGCCAGCAGCCAAGCGGGACCGATAAGTAACAATGAGCAGTTCTTC; D: TRBD2; V: TRBV5-1; size: few; J: TRBJ2-1
CDR3: CSAIRDRVGETQYF; DNA: TGCAGTGCTATACGAGATAGGGTCGGGGAGACCCAGTACTTC; D: -; V: TRBV20-1; size: -; J: TRBJ2-5
CDR3: CASSEIRANEQFF; DNA: TGTGCCAGCAGCGAAATTAGGGCCAATGAGCAGTTCTTC; D: -; V: TRBV2; size: many; J: TRBJ2-1
CDR3: CASRLGLAGVSNTGELFF; DNA: TGCGCCAGCAGGCTCGGACTAGCGGGAGTGTCGAACACCGGGGAGCTGTTTTTT; D: TRBD2; V: TRBV4-1; size: many; J: TRBJ2-2
CDR3: CASLRGRGADTQYF; DNA: TGTGCCAGCTTACGGGGTAGGGGGGCGGATACGCAGTATTTT; D: -; V: TRBV7-8; size: once; J: TRBJ2-3
CDR3: CAISDSGTSGRGGYEQYF; DNA: TGTGCCATCAGTGATTCCGGGACTAGCGGGAGAGGTGGCTACGAGCAGTACTTC; D: TRBD2; V: TRBV10-3; size: few; J: TRBJ2-7
CDR3: CASSQRDLAKNIQYF; DNA: TGTGCCAGCAGCCAAAGGGACCTAGCCAAAAACATTCAGTACTTC; D: -; V: TRBV3-1; size: few; J: TRBJ2-4
CDR3: CASSQRGTPSYNEQFF; DNA: TGTGCCAGCAGCCAAAGGGGGACCCCCTCCTACAATGAGCAGTTCTTC; D: -; V: TRBV3-1; size: -; J: TRBJ2-1
CDR3: CASSFEGLVKNIQYF; DNA: TGCGCCAGCAGCTTTGAGGGACTGGTCAAAAACATTCAGTACTTC; D: -; V: TRBV5-1; size: -; J: TRBJ2-4
CDR3: CASSYSRGTAAYEQYF; DNA: TGTGCCAGCAGTTACTCCCGTGGGACAGCGGCCTACGAGCAGTACTTC; D: TRBD1; V: TRBV6-5; size: few; J: TRBJ2-7